The rows below give T cell receptor beta chains drawn from one sample of a study of blood T cell repertoires in COVID-19. Data came from immunoSEQ multiplex PCR; TCRdb stores just in-frame clones and leaves some out. The sample gives 250,000 to 300,000 clones, more than 75% of which show up once; around 0.98% is in the top ten. The sample taken for sequencing was peripheral blood. The source is a woman in her thirties or forties who had recovered from COVID-19. Both conserved end residues are part of each CDR3. Fields, in order: V gene, J gene, clone size, D gene, CDR3 DNA, CDR3 protein. The D gene is left open where the match is weak. For some rows the clone size is stated as once, few or many, or as a class when expanded; others skip it.

TRBV3-1/TRBV3-2,TRBJ2-7,-,TRBD1,TGTGCCAGCAGCCCCCCAGGGGGCGCTTACGAGCAGTACTTC,CASSPPGGAYEQYF
TRBV6-1,TRBJ1-5,-,-,TGTGCCAGCAGTGAATTCCCGGGGGGCAATCAGCCCCAGCATTTT,CASSEFPGGNQPQHF
TRBV6-5,TRBJ2-7,-,TRBD2,TGTGCCAGCAGCAGGGAGGGCCTCGAGCAGTACTTC,CASSREGLEQYF
TRBV5-4,TRBJ2-2,-,TRBD2,TGTGCCAGCAGTACTAGCGGGAGTGGCGGGGAGCTGTTTTTT,CASSTSGSGGELFF
TRBV19,TRBJ1-6,-,TRBD1,TGTGCCAGTAGTCCCCGGGACAGACATTATAATTCACCCCTCCACTTT,CASSPRDRHYNSPLHF
TRBV27,TRBJ1-1,-,TRBD1,TGTGCCAGCAGTGCTCCGGACAGGCCGAACACTGAAGCTTTCTTT,CASSAPDRPNTEAFF
TRBV7-9,TRBJ2-3,-,TRBD2,TGTGCCAGCGGACTAGCGGGGCTCACAGATACGCAGTATTTT,CASGLAGLTDTQYF
TRBV7-9,TRBJ1-5,-,-,TGTGCCAGCAGCACCGGGACACTTAGCAATCAGCCCCAGCATTTT,CASSTGTLSNQPQHF
TRBV7-9,TRBJ2-3,-,TRBD2,TGTGCCAGCAGCCGATATACGACTAGCGGGTTTAGCGCAGATACGCAGTATTTT,CASSRYTTSGFSADTQYF
TRBV6-5,TRBJ2-1,-,TRBD1,TGTGCCAGCAGACAGGGGGCGAGGAATGAGCAGTTCTTC,CASRQGARNEQFF
TRBV30,TRBJ2-7,-,TRBD2,TGTGCCTGGAGCGCAGGACTAGCGGGCTACGAGCAGTACTTC,CAWSAGLAGYEQYF
TRBV24-1,TRBJ2-1,-,TRBD2,TGTGCCACCAGTGATTGGGCGGGAGCGGGGGCTGAGCAGTTCTTC,CATSDWAGAGAEQFF
TRBV7-9,TRBJ2-1,-,-,TGTGCCAGCAGCCCCGTTGTTGAGCAGTTCTTC,CASSPVVEQFF
TRBV9,TRBJ2-3,-,-,TGTGCCAGCAGCGTAGGGATAGGGGTCAATACGCAGTATTTT,CASSVGIGVNTQYF
TRBV3-1/TRBV3-2,TRBJ1-3,once,-,TGTGCCAGCAGCCAAGATCTGGCCCGGGGGGGAAACACCATATATTTT,CASSQDLARGGNTIYF
TRBV3-1/TRBV3-2,TRBJ1-5,-,-,TGTGCCAGCAGCCCCCGGCCGGGGGAAGGCAATCAGCCCCAGCATTTT,CASSPRPGEGNQPQHF
TRBV7-9,TRBJ2-3,-,TRBD1,TGTGCCAGCAGCTTGACAGGGGACACAGATACGCAGTATTTT,CASSLTGDTDTQYF
TRBV10-3,TRBJ2-7,-,TRBD2,TGTGCCGGCGCGGGAGGGCCGGGGTCCTACGAGCAGTACTTC,CAGAGGPGSYEQYF
TRBV13,TRBJ1-5,-,-,TGTGCCAGCAGTCTGTCCGGGGTGAACAATCAGCCCCAGCATTTT,CASSLSGVNNQPQHF
TRBV6-6,TRBJ1-2,-,-,TGTGCCAGCAGTTACTCCGTGTACACCTTC,CASSYSVYTF
TRBV2,TRBJ1-5,few,-,TGTGCCAGCAGCCCCATGGGGGGGACTAGCAATCAGCCCCAGCATTTT,CASSPMGGTSNQPQHF
TRBV7-2,TRBJ2-3,few,TRBD1,TGTGCCAGCAGCCCCGACAGGGGCCGAGATACGCAGTATTTT,CASSPDRGRDTQYF
TRBV14,TRBJ2-1,-,-,TGTGCCAGCAGCCAAGATGGGTGGGCAGGACTCTACAATGAGCAGTTCTTC,CASSQDGWAGLYNEQFF
TRBV6-4,TRBJ1-6,-,TRBD1,TGTGCCAGCCGACGGACAGGGGGAAATTCACCCCTCCACTTT,CASRRTGGNSPLHF
TRBV18,TRBJ2-7,-,TRBD1,TGTGCCAGCTCACCCTTGGACAGGGGTGGCCGCGAGCAGTACTTC,CASSPLDRGGREQYF
TRBV18,TRBJ1-3,-,-,TGTGCCAGCTCACCGATTCGGGTGGCTTCCTCTGGAAACACCATATATTTT,CASSPIRVASSGNTIYF
TRBV4-3,TRBJ2-2,-,-,TGCGCCAGCAGCCAAGTCGTAGTTCCCGCCGGGGAGCTGTTTTTT,CASSQVVVPAGELFF
TRBV19,TRBJ2-3,-,-,TGTGCCACCGCAGGCCAGGGCACAGATACGCAGTATTTT,CATAGQGTDTQYF
TRBV7-2,TRBJ2-3,few,TRBD1,TGTGCCAGCAGCTTAGCATTGTCCAGGGGGCGGGCAGATACGCAGTATTTT,CASSLALSRGRADTQYF
TRBV29-1,TRBJ1-1,-,-,TGCAGCGTTGACAGGGGCCGGACTGAAGCTTTCTTT,CSVDRGRTEAFF
TRBV5-4,TRBJ1-2,-,TRBD1,TGTGCCAGCAGCGCCCCCAGGGGGAGGAACTATGGCTACACCTTC,CASSAPRGRNYGYTF
TRBV2,TRBJ2-7,-,TRBD2,TGTGCCACCGGGACTAGCGGGTTCTACGAGCAGTACTTC,CATGTSGFYEQYF
TRBV6-5,TRBJ2-1,-,TRBD2,TGTGCCAGCAGTAGTGGACTAGCGGCCTACAATGAGCAGTTCTTC,CASSSGLAAYNEQFF
TRBV19,TRBJ2-2,-,TRBD2,TGTGCCAGTACCCGCCGGGCTAGCGGCAACACCGGGGAGCTGTTTTTT,CASTRRASGNTGELFF
TRBV12-5,TRBJ1-1,few,TRBD1,TGTGCTAGTGGCTACGAACCCCGGGACAGGGCGTCTGAAGCTTTCTTT,CASGYEPRDRASEAFF
TRBV5-5,TRBJ1-1,-,TRBD1,TGTGCCAGCAGCGCAACAGGGGGTGGGAACACTGAAGCTTTCTTT,CASSATGGGNTEAFF
TRBV24-1,TRBJ1-2,-,TRBD1,TGTGCCACCAGTGACCCCGGGACAGGGGGCGCCCGGGGCTACACCTTC,CATSDPGTGGARGYTF
TRBV4-2,TRBJ2-7,-,TRBD2,TGTGCCAGCAGCCAAGATTCGGGGGGATCCTACGAGCAGTACTTC,CASSQDSGGSYEQYF
TRBV12-3/TRBV12-4,TRBJ1-1,-,-,TGTGCCAGCAGTCCCTCAGGGGCTCCTGAAGCTTTCTTT,CASSPSGAPEAFF
TRBV7-9,TRBJ2-3,-,TRBD2,TGTGCCGTCCCCCCCCCAGCGGGAGGGCCGGGAGATACGCAGTATTTT,CAVPPPAGGPGDTQYF
TRBV3-1/TRBV3-2,TRBJ1-1,-,-,TGTGCCAGCAGCCAAGATGCGGGCAGGAGGACTGAAGCTTTCTTT,CASSQDAGRRTEAFF
TRBV18,TRBJ2-1,-,TRBD2,TGTGCCAGCTCACCACGGGCGGGAGGGCTTGAGGAGCAGTTCTTC,CASSPRAGGLEEQFF
TRBV7-2,TRBJ2-1,-,-,TGTGCCAGCAGCTTAGGGTGGGCGGGACGTTCCTACAATGAGCAGTTCTTC,CASSLGWAGRSYNEQFF
TRBV5-6,TRBJ1-2,-,-,TGTGCCAGCAGCTTTGGGCGGGGCAACTATGGCTACACCTTC,CASSFGRGNYGYTF
TRBV11-3,TRBJ2-1,-,TRBD2,TGTGCCAGCAGCCGGACTAGCGCCTCCTACAATGAGCAGTTCTTC,CASSRTSASYNEQFF
TRBV7-9,TRBJ2-1,-,TRBD2,TGTGCCAGCAGCCGGACCCCCAGCGGGAGGGCCGGGGGTGAGCAGTTCTTC,CASSRTPSGRAGGEQFF
TRBV6-2/TRBV6-3,TRBJ1-5,-,-,TGTGCCAGCAGTTCCCCCGGAGGCAATCAGCCCCAGCATTTT,CASSSPGGNQPQHF
TRBV6-6,TRBJ2-1,-,-,TGTGCCAGCAGACAACCAGGAGGCGAGCAGTTCTTC,CASRQPGGEQFF